The 27 T cell receptor beta chains below come from one sample, sequenced in a study of shared clonotypes between healthy human individuals (dated by TCRdb to about 2020). Library preparation used the immunoSEQ multiplex PCR assay. TCRdb carries this immuneACCESS record with in-frame sequences only. Its versions omit some clonotypes, under half of them owing to an unresolved V gene in the studies checked, with the rest unexplained. The sample has more than 2 million clones on record, approximately 94% of them singletons. The ten largest account for roughly 0.13% of the sample. Source material: naive CD4+ T cells sorted from blood. The label giving this sample's cell subset or site can be read as: CD45RA+ positively selected. All receptors derive from a man aged 18 to 35 in good health.

The chain is built from TRBV27 and TRBJ2-7; TRBD1 matches 10 bases. Germline V gene data show CDR1 as MNHEY and CDR2 as SMNVEV (reference sequence). V trimming: 6 bases; J trimming: 7 bases; junction bases outside the gene matches: 3. The CDR3 length is 12 residues. CDR3 nucleotide sequence: TGTGCCAGCAGGACAGGGGGCCGGGAGCAGTACTTC. Its translation: CASRTGGREQYF.

Worth noting for this clone: One junction end disagrees with the germline gene, perhaps due to a read error. The chain joins TRBV11-3 to TRBJ2-3, with TRBD2 as a possible D gene (5 bases). This CDR3 has 16 amino acids. The germline V gene encodes CDR1 SGHNT and CDR2 YENEEA. CDR3 sequence (DNA): TGTGCCAGCAGTTTAGGTGACGGGGTCCGGACAGATACGCAGTATTTT. This codes for CASSLGDGVRTDTQYF.

This chain connects TRBV7-6 to TRBJ1-1, with TRBD1 matching over 12 bases. The CDR3 covers 15 residues. The germline gives CDR1 SGHVS, CDR2 FNYEAQ. J lost 4 bases, V lost 5 bases, and 5 bases had no gene match. CDR3: CASSLGTGGGTEAFF. The CDR3 DNA reads TGTGCCAGCAGCCTGGGGACAGGGGGCGGCACTGAAGCTTTCTTT. The full variable domain, in which reference TRBV7-6 and TRBJ1-1 provide the parts outside the CDR3, is GAGVSQSPRYKVTKRGQDVALRCDPISGHVSLYWYRQALGQGPEFLTYFNYEAQQDKSGLPNDRFSAERPEGSISTLTIQRTEQRDSAMYRCASSLGTGGGTEAFFGQGTRLTVV.

V and J are TRBV10-1 and TRBJ2-1; the match to TRBD2 covers 14 bases. The ends lost 5 bases at V and 2 bases at J; junction bases unmatched: 8. CDR1 and CDR2 (germline): WNHNN, SYGVQD (reference sequence). The CDR3 length is 18 residues. The CDR3 DNA is TGCGCCAGCAGTCCGGGACTAGCGGGAGTACGTCCCTACAATGAGCAGTTCTTC. The encoded protein is CASSPGLAGVRPYNEQFF.

Concerning this clone: The junction shows a germline mismatch at one end, possibly a read error. The gene calls are TRBV5-8 and TRBJ1-2; no definite D call. Germline lookup yields CDR1 SGHTS and CDR2 YDEGEE. There are 14 residues in the CDR3. The CDR3 is CASRSNHPRKTYGF. The CDR3 DNA reads as TGTGCCAGCCGTAGCAATCATCCACGAAAGACCTATGGCTTC.

The chain is built from TRBV5-1 and TRBJ1-4; TRBD1 agrees at 9 bases. The junction had 5 bases not matched to a gene; V was cut back by 1 base and J by 4 bases. The CDR3 is 16 amino acids. CDR1 is SGHRS, CDR2 YFSETQ, per germline. CDR3 sequence reads: CASSLRTGAGNEKLFF. The CDR3 DNA reads TGCGCCAGCAGCTTGAGGACAGGGGCGGGTAATGAAAAACTGTTTTTT.

The chain recombines TRBV19 with TRBJ1-1, with no clear D. CDR3 size: 13 residues. In germline, CDR1 is LNHDA, CDR2 SQIVND (reference sequence). V shed 6 bases and J shed 7 bases, with 15 bases lying between them. In DNA form, the CDR3 reads TGTGCCAGTAGATCCGCCGGAATAAGTGAAGCTTTCTTT. Translation gives CASRSAGISEAFF. Full variable domain (missing parts from reference TRBV19 and TRBJ1-1): DGGITQSPKYLFRKEGQNVTLSCEQNLNHDAMYWYRQDPGQGLRLIYYSQIVNDFQKGDIAEGYSVSREKKESFPLTVTSAQKNPTAFYLCASRSAGISEAFFGQGTRLTVV.

The chain recombines TRBV4-2 with TRBJ1-2, with D unclear. The germline V gene encodes CDR1 LGHNA and CDR2 YNFKEQ. The V and J ends lost 0 bases and 4 bases respectively, with 12 bases between them. The CDR3 runs to 15 residues. The DNA of the CDR3 is TGTGCCAGCAGCCAAGAAGTCGGAGGGCTCTATGGCTACACCTTC. Translating gives CASSQEVGGLYGYTF.

This chain links TRBV19 with TRBJ1-1; D possibly corresponds to TRBD1 (5 bases). V was shortened by 3 bases and J by 3 bases, with 11 bases between the two germline ends. This CDR3 comprises 14 residues. Germline V gene sequence: CDR1 LNHDA, CDR2 SQIVND (reference sequence). In DNA form, the CDR3 reads TGTGCCAGTAGTATGGCAGGGATGTACACTGAAGCTTTCTTT. Translating it yields CASSMAGMYTEAFF. Full variable domain (missing parts from reference TRBV19 and TRBJ1-1): DGGITQSPKYLFRKEGQNVTLSCEQNLNHDAMYWYRQDPGQGLRLIYYSQIVNDFQKGDIAEGYSVSREKKESFPLTVTSAQKNPTAFYLCASSMAGMYTEAFFGQGTRLTVV.

V gene TRBV7-2 combines with J gene TRBJ2-5; 7 positions match TRBD2. After removal of 1 base from V and 8 bases from J, the junction contained 7 bases not matched to a gene. The CDR3 is 14 residues long. Germline V CDR1 and CDR2: SGHTA, FQGNSA. The CDR3 is CASSLEGGSGTQYF. For the CDR3, the DNA is TGTGCCAGCAGCTTAGAAGGCGGGAGTGGAACCCAGTACTTC.

Regarding this clone: Other nucleotide sequences from this sample produce the same CDR3. This chain links TRBV18 with TRBJ2-2, with 9 bases matching TRBD1. CDR1 and CDR2 (germline): KGHSH, LQKENI. With 3 bases clipped from V and 5 bases from J, the junction kept 4 bases outside the gene matches. The CDR3 extends over 15 amino acids. In DNA, the CDR3 is TGTGCCAGCTCACCGGACAGGGGAACAACCGGGGAGCTGTTTTTT. The encoded protein is CASSPDRGTTGELFF.

Notes on this clone: The sample has other DNA sequences that encode this CDR3 too. The rearrangement joins TRBV9 to TRBJ2-5; unclear D gene. The ends were cut back, 0 bases at V and 2 bases at J, with 5 bases in the middle. Germline lookup yields CDR1 SGDLS and CDR2 YYNGEE. The CDR3 has 13 amino acids. The CDR3 spells CASSVAPQETQYF. CDR3 in DNA: TGTGCCAGCAGCGTAGCCCCACAAGAGACCCAGTACTTC.

The CDR3 nucleotides read TGTGCCAGCGGGGTTACGGTTGGGGCCAACGTCCTGACTTTC. Its protein product is CASGVTVGANVLTF. J is TRBJ2-6 and V is TRBV6-5; D uncertain. CDR3 size: 14 residues. Germline V gives CDR1 MNHEY, CDR2 SVGAGI. Trimming left V 8 bases short and J 3 bases short, with 11 bases between.

The CDR3 bases are TGTGCCAGCAGCTTAGCTGGGACAGTTCCCGAAGATACGCAGTATTTT. Translation gives CASSLAGTVPEDTQYF. V and J are TRBV7-2 and TRBJ2-3; the match to TRBD1 covers 7 bases. Germline CDR1 SGHTA, CDR2 FQGNSA. V lost 0 bases and J lost 5; bases outside the gene matches: 8. The CDR3 has 16 amino acids.

The rearrangement uses TRBV2 and TRBJ1-4, with a possible D match to TRBD1 (5 bases). The CDR3 is 15 residues long. Looked up from germline, CDR1 is SNHLY and CDR2 is FYNNEI. V dropped 0 bases and J dropped 8 bases, with 13 bases sitting between them. In DNA form, the CDR3 reads TGTGCCAGCAGTGAAGCGATTAGCAAGGGGGAAAAACTGTTTTTT. It translates to CASSEAISKGEKLFF.

About this clone itself: The same CDR3 can be traced to other DNA sequences in this sample. This chain links TRBV28 with TRBJ2-7; TRBD2 matches at 7 bases. Germline-derived CDR1 and CDR2 are MDHEN and SYDVKM. The CDR3 is 14 amino acids. The ends lost 1 base at V and 4 bases at J; junction bases unmatched: 4. The CDR3 protein is CASSLSGGRYEQYF. The DNA for the CDR3 is TGTGCCAGCAGTTTATCGGGGGGAAGGTACGAGCAGTACTTC.

This chain connects TRBV4-1 to TRBJ1-1, with D unclear. The CDR3 runs to 18 residues. V was trimmed by 0 bases and J by 1 base, leaving 18 bases between them. Germline V gene lookup returns CDR1 MGHRA and CDR2 YSYEKL. CDR3 DNA sequence: TGCGCCAGCAGCCAAGACCCTCATCCGATTATCTCGAACACTGAAGCTTTCTTT. It codes for CASSQDPHPIISNTEAFF.

CDR3 protein: CASSPRGRFNEKLFF. DNA for the CDR3: TGTGCCAGCAGTCCCAGAGGGAGATTTAATGAAAAACTGTTTTTT. The chain uses TRBV7-2 and TRBJ1-4; D remains unclear. CDR1 and CDR2 from the germline V gene are SGHTA and FQGNSA. The CDR3 has 15 residues. The V and J ends lost 6 bases and 4 bases respectively, with 15 bases between them.

The chain recombines TRBV6-5 with TRBJ1-3, with a possible D match to TRBD1 (6 bases). This CDR3 has 13 residues. Germline loops: CDR1 MNHEY, CDR2 SVGAGI. V was trimmed by 10 bases and J by 4 bases, leaving 14 bases between them. The CDR3 bases are TGTGCCACCGGGGGGCGCGTAGGAAACACCATATATTTT. Its protein is CATGGRVGNTIYF.

V usage is TRBV6-1 and J usage is TRBJ2-7; 9 bases agree with TRBD2. This CDR3 is built from 15 residues. V lost 7 bases and J lost 1; bases outside the gene matches: 8. The germline CDR1 and CDR2 sequences are MNHNS and SASEGT. The CDR3 sequence is CASTTEAGGSYEQYF. DNA of the CDR3: TGTGCCAGCACCACCGAGGCGGGGGGGTCCTACGAGCAGTACTTC.

V gene TRBV7-2 combines with J gene TRBJ2-1; 14 positions agree with TRBD2. With 5 bases clipped from V and 15 bases from J, the junction kept 9 bases outside the gene matches. The germline V gene encodes CDR1 SGHTA and CDR2 FQGNSA. The CDR3 is 14 amino acids. CDR3 sequence (DNA): TGTGCCAGCAGCCCGGGACTAGCGGGGGTGGGTTGGTTCTTC. As protein: CASSPGLAGVGWFF.

The rearrangement joins TRBV7-8 to TRBJ2-6; perhaps D is TRBD1 or TRBD2 (5 bases each). Germline CDR1 reads SGHVS; CDR2 reads FQNEAQ. V was cut by 8 bases and J by 1 base, with 12 bases left in between. The CDR3 consists of 15 residues. CDR3 in DNA: TGTGCCAGCTGGCTTGGGGGATCTGGGGCCAACGTCCTGACTTTC. It translates to CASWLGGSGANVLTF.

This chain uses TRBV6-6 with TRBJ1-1; D is unresolved. The CDR3 has 13 amino acids. Trimming removed 0 bases from V and 4 bases from J, with 6 bases in between. Germline V gives CDR1 MNHNY, CDR2 SVGAGI (reference sequence). As DNA, the CDR3 is TGTGCCAGCAGTTACTCCCCGGGCACTGAAGCTTTCTTT. Translation: CASSYSPGTEAFF.

The V call is TRBV18, the J call TRBJ2-7, with D perhaps TRBD1 or TRBD2 (5 bases each). The CDR3 runs to 15 residues. The germline V gene encodes CDR1 KGHSH and CDR2 LQKENI. With 6 bases removed from V and 0 bases from J, the gap between germline ends came to 15 bases. The CDR3 region is CASSRSGTDSYEQYF. The CDR3 DNA reads as TGTGCCAGCTCCCGATCCGGGACGGACTCCTACGAGCAGTACTTC.

J is TRBJ2-5 and V is TRBV10-3; the D gene could be TRBD1 or TRBD2 (5 bases each). Trimming left V 9 bases short and J 1 base short, with 12 bases between. Germline assignment: CDR1 ENHRY and CDR2 SYGVKD. The CDR3 is 13 residues long. The chain's CDR3 is CAMAGAGQETQYF. The CDR3, as DNA: TGTGCCATGGCCGGGGCAGGCCAAGAGACCCAGTACTTC.

Only one count was recorded for this clone. This sequence joins TRBV4-3 and TRBJ2-7, with a tentative D call TRBD1 (5 bases). The CDR3 covers 14 residues. Trimming left V 6 bases short and J 2 bases short, with 14 bases between. The germline V gene encodes CDR1 LGHNA and CDR2 YSLEER. CDR3 region: CASSPPGNPYEQYF. The CDR3 DNA is TGCGCCAGCAGTCCCCCAGGGAATCCCTACGAGCAGTACTTC.

The chain links TRBV5-1 to TRBJ1-6; D is unresolved. The CDR3 spans 17 residues. CDR1 and CDR2 from the germline V gene are SGHRS and YFSETQ. The germline V and J ends were trimmed by 0 bases and 5 bases, with 15 bases remaining between them. The CDR3 DNA follows: TGCGCCAGCAGCTTGGAGCCACCCAACGCAAATAATTCACCCCTCCACTTT. Residues: CASSLEPPNANNSPLHF.